The 13 T cell receptor beta chains below were found in one sample sequenced in a study of technical replicates of blood from a few donors. Measured with immunoSEQ multiplex PCR; TCRdb has only the in-frame clones, and not every one. This repertoire shows 9,500 to 15,000 clones, 95% found once; its top ten account for about 5.7%. The sequencing input was PBMCs. The receptors shown here come from a human donor in good health.

V is TRBV7-3 and J is TRBJ1-1; possibly TRBD1 for D (5 bases). V dropped 5 bases and J dropped 3 bases, with 10 bases sitting between them. The CDR3 sequence is 13 residues long. Germline V gene sequence: CDR1 SGHTA, CDR2 FQGTGA. CDR3 coding DNA: TGTGCCAGCAGCCTCCAAGGGGACACTGAAGCTTTCTTT. It specifies CASSLQGDTEAFF.

In this sample, this clone turned up once. The chain couples TRBV18 to TRBJ2-7, with 7 bases that match TRBD2. V lost 2 bases, J lost 2 bases, and 6 bases stayed unmatched. This CDR3 region has 15 residues. Germline V gives CDR1 KGHSH, CDR2 LQKENI. CDR3 sequence (DNA): TGTGCCAGCTCACCATCCGCTAGCGGAACCTACGAGCAGTACTTC. This translates into CASSPSASGTYEQYF.

The rearrangement uses TRBV19 and TRBJ2-7, with 7 positions matching TRBD2. The CDR3 runs 15 residues. V shed 5 bases, J shed 6 bases, and the junction held 13 bases outside the gene matches. Germline values: CDR1 LNHDA, CDR2 SQIVND (reference sequence). This chain's CDR3 is CASSAIGRAFGEQYF. DNA of the CDR3: TGTGCCAGTAGTGCGATAGGGAGGGCCTTCGGCGAGCAGTACTTC.

The chain carries TRBV7-3 and TRBJ1-1; no reliable D call. CDR1 is SGHTA, CDR2 FQGTGA, per germline. Trimming left V 4 bases short and J 5 bases short, with 11 bases between. This CDR3 contains 13 residues. The CDR3 nucleotides are TGTGCCAGCAGCTACGGGAGAGGGACTGAAGCTTTCTTT. Its translation is CASSYGRGTEAFF.

The CDR3 spells CASSLVWANSYNEQFF. CDR3 nucleotides: TGCGCCAGCAGCTTGGTATGGGCAAACTCCTACAATGAGCAGTTCTTC. This chain links TRBV5-1 with TRBJ2-1; D not certain. Trimming stripped 0 bases from V and 0 bases from J, with 10 bases between. This CDR3 is 16 amino acids long. CDR1 and CDR2 (germline): SGHRS, YFSETQ.

The J gene is TRBJ2-7, the V gene TRBV6-1; 7 bases map to TRBD1. The CDR3 contains 15 residues. Germline V gene lookup returns CDR1 MNHNS and CDR2 SASEGT. V lost 3 bases to trimming and J lost 3 bases; unmatched junction nucleotides: 8. The CDR3 DNA sequence: TGTGCCAGCAGTGAGCCGGGACAGACCATCTACGAGCAGTACTTC. Its translation is CASSEPGQTIYEQYF.

The table lists this clone with a count of one. The chain has TRBV28 and TRBJ2-2, with D possibly TRBD1 on 5 matching bases. CDR1 MDHEN and CDR2 SYDVKM come from the germline V gene. V lost 8 bases, J lost 5 bases, and 9 bases lay in between. This CDR3 contains 12 residues. The CDR3 is CASAQGTGELFF. The CDR3 coding sequence is TGTGCCAGCGCCCAGGGAACCGGGGAGCTGTTTTTT.

The chain joins TRBV28 to TRBJ2-3; 8 bases match TRBD2. Germline V lookup: CDR1 MDHEN, CDR2 SYDVKM. The CDR3 runs 13 residues. DNA for the CDR3: TGTTCAAGCAGGCCGGGGGGGACAGATACGCAGTATTTT. Amino acids: CSSRPGGTDTQYF.

This clone has just one count. J is TRBJ1-1 and V is TRBV6-1; 9 bases match TRBD1. V was clipped by 0 bases and J by 11 bases; unmatched bases: 16. The V gene's germline CDR1 is MNHNS and CDR2 SASEGT. This CDR3 contains 17 residues. The CDR3 region has the DNA TGTGCCAGCAGTGAAGCAGGGGACAGGGAAAGGCGATTGAGTGCTTTCTTT. Its translation: CASSEAGDRERRLSAFF.

V is TRBV5-1 and J is TRBJ2-3; 11 bases map to TRBD2. The CDR3 consists of 17 residues. V shed 2 bases and J 5 bases; nucleotides not matched to a gene: 10. Germline V lookup: CDR1 SGHRS, CDR2 YFSETQ. Written as DNA, the CDR3 is TGCGCCAGCAGCTTTGGGGGGCTAGCGGGAGGTGGAGATACGCAGTATTTT. Encoded protein: CASSFGGLAGGGDTQYF.

The chain couples TRBV9 to TRBJ2-1, with D unresolved. There are 16 residues in the CDR3. Trimming pared 0 bases from V and 3 bases from J, leaving 13 bases between. The germline gives CDR1 SGDLS, CDR2 YYNGEE. CDR3 residues: CASSVESRSFYNEQFF. Here the CDR3 DNA reads TGTGCCAGCAGCGTAGAGTCCCGGTCCTTCTACAATGAGCAGTTCTTC. Complete variable domain (other parts from reference TRBV9 and TRBJ2-1): DSGVTQTPKHLITATGQRVTLRCSPRSGDLSVYWYQQSLDQGLQFLIQYYNGEERAKGNILERFSAQQFPDLHSELNLSSLELGDSALYFCASSVESRSFYNEQFFGPGTRLTVL.

CDR3 residues: CASSDGLAGNTGELFF. The CDR3 coding sequence is TGTGCCAGCAGTGATGGACTAGCGGGAAACACCGGGGAGCTGTTTTTT. The chain joins TRBV9 to TRBJ2-2; 12 bases are a match to TRBD2. The CDR3 is 16 residues long. Germline V lookup: CDR1 SGDLS, CDR2 YYNGEE. V lost 5 bases to trimming and J lost 2 bases; unmatched junction nucleotides: 4.

V usage is TRBV28 and J usage is TRBJ2-3, with 9 bases fitting TRBD2. The length of the CDR3 is 17 residues. V trimming: 6 bases; J trimming: 9 bases; junction bases outside the gene matches: 19. Looked up from germline, CDR1 is MDHEN and CDR2 is SYDVKM. The CDR3: CASRTPHQAGGSKTQYF. CDR3 sequence (DNA): TGTGCCAGCAGAACTCCCCACCAAGCGGGAGGATCCAAGACGCAGTATTTT.